This entry describes one TCR beta chain. Extraction of total RNA produced a minimum of 6 micrograms from each sample. CDR1 DFQATT and CDR2 SNEGSKA come from the germline V gene (reference sequence). CDR3 length: 14 residues. The data were taken from a study of blood T cells in healthy people across ages. With a J-beta primer mix and a sample-barcoded 5' primer, a second PCR ran 7 to 11 cycles. Via MiXCR, TCRdb re-called the 5' RACE reads, giving one row per CDR3 protein. Here the sample spans 780,000 or so distinct CDR3 sequences, approximately 25% being singletons. These same records also appear under a second study, on T cells of mothers and their children.

The rearrangement uses TRBV20-1 and TRBJ2-5; 12 bases map to TRBD2. The better agreement between TRBJ2-1 and the DNA end casts doubt on the J call. The receptor was derived from a boy younger than 18 in good health. Material: blood. CDR3 DNA: TGCAGTGCCAAACTAGCGGGAGGAGGAAATGAGCAGTTCTTC. Translating gives CSAKLAGGGNEQFF.